These 30 T cell receptor beta chains were all obtained from the same sample, sequenced in a study of blood T cells in healthy people across ages. With a J-beta primer mix and a sample-barcoded 5' primer, a second PCR ran about 6 to 11 cycles. A single record per CDR3 protein comes from TCRdb applying MiXCR to the 5' RACE reads. The sample has some 1.5 million distinct CDR3 sequences, approximately 28% seen once. The sequencing input was blood. The receptors come from a woman in her thirties in good health.

This clonotype was counted at least ten times. The rearrangement links TRBV10-2 to TRBJ1-2; D unclear. The germline V gene encodes CDR1 WSHSY and CDR2 SAAADI. The CDR3 consists of 14 residues. The V end was cut by 7 bases, the J end by 7 bases, with 19 bases between. The CDR3 region has the DNA TGCGCCAGCATGTTGACGTATAGCCTTGGTGGCTACACCTTC. Translating it yields CASMLTYSLGGYTF.

The chain couples TRBV12-3 or TRBV12-4 to TRBJ2-3; 9 nucleotides align to TRBD1. The trim removed 2 bases at V and 6 bases at J, leaving 3 bases unmatched. The CDR3 has 14 amino acids. CDR3 sequence reads: CASSLLGQGDTQYF. CDR3 in DNA: TGTGCCAGCAGTTTACTGGGACAGGGTGATACGCAGTATTTT.

The chain recombines TRBV29-1 with TRBJ2-7, with D maybe TRBD2 (5 bases). From germline, CDR1 is SQVTM and CDR2 ANQGSEA. The CDR3 has 13 amino acids. Trimming took 1 base from V and 2 from J, leaving 9 bases between them. The CDR3 coding sequence is TGCAGCGTTGAAGGTAGCGTTACCTACGAGCAGTACTTC. This gives the protein CSVEGSVTYEQYF.

The CDR3, as DNA: TGTGCCAGCAGCAAACAAGGACAGGGGGGCACAGATACGCAGTATTTT. Its translation is CASSKQGQGGTDTQYF. The V and J genes are TRBV21-1 and TRBJ2-3; the table calls TRBD1, which could not be checked here. TRBV21-1 is an annotated pseudogene. The CDR3 is made up of 16 amino acids.

This chain connects TRBV3-1 to TRBJ2-7; D unresolved. The CDR3 consists of 13 residues. Germline values: CDR1 LGHDT, CDR2 YNNKEL (reference sequence). V was pared by 1 base and J by 6 bases, with 10 bases between. CDR3 nucleotide sequence: TGTGCCAGCAGCCAAGTCGCCAACTCCGAGCAGTACTTC. Translation gives CASSQVANSEQYF.

V is TRBV20-1 and J is TRBJ2-5; D possibly corresponds to TRBD1 (6 bases). The DNA end favors TRBJ2-7, so the J call may be wrong. The CDR3 covers 13 residues. Per germline, CDR1 DFQATT and CDR2 SNEGSKA (reference sequence). CDR3 amino acids: CSASRGRGYEQYF. The CDR3 DNA reads TGCAGTGCTTCAAGGGGGAGAGGATACGAGCAGTACTTC.

The rearrangement joins TRBV20-1 to TRBJ1-2; 7 bases are a match to TRBD1. The CDR3 is 14 residues long. Germline lookup yields CDR1 DFQATT and CDR2 SNEGSKA (reference sequence). The V and J ends lost 1 base and 3 bases, in that order; junction bases with no gene match: 5. The CDR3 loop reads CSARGGTADYGYTF. CDR3 coding DNA: TGCAGTGCTAGAGGCGGGACAGCAGACTATGGCTACACCTTC.

The chain carries TRBV27 and TRBJ2-5; possible D gene TRBD1, 5 bases. V lost 6 bases and J 11 bases, leaving 19 bases between the germline ends. CDR1 and CDR2 from the germline V gene are MNHEY and SMNVEV (reference sequence). The CDR3 spans 13 residues. CDR3: CASRFLDNGEQYF. DNA for the CDR3: TGTGCCAGCAGGTTTTTGGACAACGGTGAGCAGTACTTC.

The chain employs TRBV7-9 and TRBJ2-3; no definite D call. The CDR3 has 16 amino acids. V lost 5 bases, J lost 2 bases, and 17 bases lay in between. CDR1 and CDR2 from the germline V gene are SEHNR and FQNEAQ (reference sequence). This CDR3 is CASSPWGSPDTDTQYF. In DNA form, the CDR3 reads TGTGCCAGCAGCCCCTGGGGTAGCCCGGACACAGATACGCAGTATTTT.

This clonotype was recorded a few times. The V call is TRBV20-1, the J call TRBJ2-1; TRBD2 matches 12 bases. Germline-derived CDR1 and CDR2 are DFQATT and SNEGSKA (reference sequence). The CDR3 is made up of 16 amino acids. V gave up 5 bases and J gave up 5 bases; unmatched junction bases: 10. CDR3 residues: CSAGSSGRALHNEQFF. DNA for the CDR3: TGCAGTGCTGGGTCTAGCGGGAGGGCCCTACACAATGAGCAGTTCTTC.

This clonotype turned up a few times. The chain recombines TRBV7-8 with TRBJ1-5, with D possibly matching TRBD1 (6 bases). This CDR3 is 15 amino acids long. In germline, CDR1 is SGHVS, CDR2 FQNEAQ. Trimming pared 1 base from V and 9 bases from J, leaving 16 bases between. Here the CDR3 reads CASSLVGGAGAPQHF. The CDR3 coding sequence is TGTGCCAGCAGCTTAGTAGGCGGGGCGGGGGCGCCCCAGCATTTT.

This clonotype came up a few times. The chain has TRBV6-6 and TRBJ1-2; TRBD1 might be the D (5 bases). CDR1 MNHNY and CDR2 SVGAGI come from the germline V gene (reference sequence). Trimming took 0 bases from V and 2 from J, leaving 10 bases between them. This CDR3 comprises 15 residues. The CDR3 bases are TGTGCCAGCAGTTACTCGATCTCAGGGAACTATGGCTACACCTTC. Protein sequence: CASSYSISGNYGYTF.

This clonotype appeared once. This may be a read error: a much more frequent sequence differs by one nucleotide. The V and J genes are TRBV20-1 and TRBJ2-1; D is unclear. CDR1 is DFQATT, CDR2 SNEGSKA, per germline (reference sequence). The CDR3 sequence is 12 residues long. The CDR3 sequence: CSARTTNNGQFF. The CDR3 nucleotides are TGCAGTGCTAGGACGACAAACAATGGGCAGTTCTTC.

CDR3 protein: CASSQNLAETQYF. In DNA, the CDR3 is TGTGCCAGCAGCCAGAACCTAGCCGAGACCCAGTACTTC. V usage is TRBV14 and J usage is TRBJ2-5; weak D call: TRBD2 (5 bases). Trimming shortened V by 3 bases and J by 5 bases, and 10 bases separated the two germline ends. This CDR3 region has 13 residues. Germline-derived CDR1 and CDR2 are SGHDN and FVKESK.

This clonotype was seen many times. The chain combines TRBV5-1 with TRBJ2-3, with a tentative D call TRBD1 (5 bases). Germline V gene data show CDR1 as SGHRS and CDR2 as YFSETQ. Trimming removed 3 bases at V and 4 bases at J, with 15 bases between. CDR3 size: 15 residues. For the CDR3, the DNA is TGCGCCAGCAGCTATAAGTCAGGGTCCGCAGATACGCAGTATTTT. This encodes CASSYKSGSADTQYF.

In this sample, this clonotype turned up a few times. J is TRBJ2-2 and V is TRBV21-1; the table names TRBD1, a call not compared with the DNA. TRBV21-1 is given as a pseudogene. The CDR3 totals 17 residues. The CDR3 is CASSKAPLRGPVGELFF. CDR3 bases: TGTGCCAGCAGCAAAGCGCCATTGAGGGGGCCCGTCGGGGAGCTGTTTTTT.

The table lists this clonotype with a few counts. This chain joins TRBV5-6 and TRBJ1-4; D gene uncertain. Per the germline V gene, CDR1 is SGHDT and CDR2 is YYEEEE. The CDR3 has 14 amino acids. The germline V and J ends were trimmed by 2 bases and 8 bases, with 13 bases remaining between them. CDR3 in amino acids: CASSLTGPGEKLFF. CDR3 coding DNA: TGTGCCAGCAGCTTAACCGGGCCCGGGGAAAAACTGTTTTTT.

This clonotype was picked up a small number of times. The chain has TRBV29-1 and TRBJ1-2, with 9 bases aligning to TRBD1. Germline V gene data show CDR1 as SQVTM and CDR2 as ANQGSEA. There are 16 residues in the CDR3. J was trimmed by 8 bases and V by 0 bases; bases with no gene match: 13. CDR3 coding DNA: TGCAGCGTTGAAGAAGGAGGGATAGGACAGGGGAGGGGCTACACCTTC. Protein product: CSVEEGGIGQGRGYTF. The variable domain in full, completed from reference TRBV29-1 and TRBJ1-2, reads SAVISQKPSRDICQRGTSLTIQCQVDSQVTMMFWYRQQPGQSLTLIATANQGSEATYESGFVIDKFPISRPNLTFSTLTVSNMSPEDSSIYLCSVEEGGIGQGRGYTFGSGTRLTVV.

In this sample, this clonotype turned up a few times. The chain employs TRBV29-1 and TRBJ1-5, with a weak D call TRBD1 (5 bases). Trimming removed 4 bases at V and 4 bases at J, with 14 bases between. The germline V gene has CDR1 SQVTM and CDR2 ANQGSEA. The CDR3 has 14 residues. The DNA of the CDR3 is TGCAGCGTTGTGCTGGGACGTGATAATCAGCCCCAGCATTTT. It is translated as CSVVLGRDNQPQHF.

Turning to this clonotype: Being one base from a much bigger clone, this may be a read error. The V gene is TRBV9, the J gene TRBJ2-7, with TRBD2 matching over 8 bases. The J call may not be correct, given that the DNA end is closer to TRBJ2-5. Germline CDR1 is SGDLS and CDR2 is YYNGEE. The CDR3 has 13 amino acids. CDR3 sequence (DNA): TGTACCAGCAGCGGCGGGGGGACGGAGACCCAGTACTTC. Its translation: CTSSGGGTETQYF.

This clonotype has just a few counts. This rearrangement joins TRBV29-1 to TRBJ2-7; TRBD1 aligns across 8 bases. Per germline, CDR1 SQVTM and CDR2 ANQGSEA. This CDR3 contains 13 residues. After removal of 6 bases from V and 4 bases from J, the junction contained 8 bases not matched to a gene. The CDR3 DNA is TGCAGCGTGGCCCGGACAGGGAATTACGAGCAGTACTTC. It yields the protein CSVARTGNYEQYF.

The chain carries TRBV20-1 and TRBJ2-5, with TRBD2 as a possible D gene (6 bases). Germline CDR1 DFQATT, CDR2 SNEGSKA (reference sequence). This CDR3 has 14 residues. V lost 1 base, J lost 7 bases, and 16 bases lay in between. DNA for the CDR3: TGCAGTGCTAGAGTTGCCGCGGGGCCCGGGACCCAGTACTTC. This sequence encodes CSARVAAGPGTQYF.

A note on this clonotype: Given a much more abundant clone one base away, this may be a read error. In this CDR3 the conserved last residue, phenylalanine or tryptophan, is missing, so a read error is likely. The chain couples TRBV20-1 to TRBJ2-3; 9 bases line up with TRBD1. This CDR3 comprises 19 residues. The ends lost 6 bases at V and 0 bases at J; junction bases unmatched: 19. Germline CDR1 DFQATT, CDR2 SNEGSKA (reference sequence). CDR3 coding DNA: TGCAGTGCGGTTGGGCACCGGGACAGGGAAAGCCTGAGCACAGATACGCAGTATTGT. Its translation is CSAVGHRDRESLSTDTQYC.

V is TRBV20-1 and J is TRBJ1-1, with unresolved D. CDR3 size: 13 residues. Germline values: CDR1 DFQATT, CDR2 SNEGSKA (reference sequence). The ends were cut back, 3 bases at V and 0 bases at J, with 8 bases in the middle. The CDR3 DNA is TGCAGTGCTAGGAATGACCTGAACACTGAAGCTTTCTTT. Protein sequence: CSARNDLNTEAFF.

The chain links TRBV7-9 to TRBJ2-3; D gene ambiguous. Between the trimmed V and J ends, which lost 8 bases and 0 bases, there was a span of 15 bases. The CDR3 covers 15 residues. From germline, CDR1 is SEHNR and CDR2 FQNEAQ (reference sequence). CDR3 nucleotides: TGTGCCAGCGCGACCAGCGCCACTAGCACAGATACGCAGTATTTT. It is translated as CASATSATSTDTQYF.

This clonotype appeared once. The germline gene is not matched at one end of the junction; a read error may be the cause. The V gene is TRBV9, the J gene TRBJ2-4; D is uncertain. The J call is in doubt because the DNA end fits TRBJ2-7 better. The CDR3 is 15 residues long. From germline, CDR1 is SGDLS and CDR2 YYNGEE. CDR3: CAGSVGEEIGYEQYF. CDR3 nucleotides: TGTGCCGGCAGCGTCGGTGAGGAGATAGGCTACGAGCAGTACTTC.

The V and J genes are TRBV5-5 and TRBJ2-2, with D possibly TRBD2 on 6 matching bases. The V end lost 4 bases, the J end lost 5 bases, and 15 bases lay between the germline ends. Germline V gene data show CDR1 as SGHKS and CDR2 as YYEKEE (reference sequence). The CDR3 sequence is 15 residues long. The CDR3 DNA reads as TGTGCCAGCAGCCCTCTGGGGGGTAAAACCGGGGAGCTGTTTTTT. Protein: CASSPLGGKTGELFF.

This clonotype was recorded a few times. The genes are TRBV10-3 and TRBJ1-5, with 8 bases identical to TRBD1. The junction had 12 bases not matched to a gene; V was cut back by 5 bases and J by 3 bases. The CDR3 consists of 17 residues. Germline V gene lookup returns CDR1 ENHRY and CDR2 SYGVKD. Here the CDR3 DNA reads TGTGCCATCAGTCCCTCCATGACAGGGGTTGCCAATCAGCCCCAGCATTTT. Residues: CAISPSMTGVANQPQHF.

This clonotype was picked up many times. As DNA, the CDR3 is TGCAGTGCTAAACGGGAGACCCAGTACTTC. Translated, it gives CSAKRETQYF. The rearrangement uses TRBV20-1 and TRBJ2-5; no clear D. The CDR3 covers 10 residues. Germline V gene sequence: CDR1 DFQATT, CDR2 SNEGSKA (reference sequence). V was shortened by 4 bases and J by 5 bases, with 5 bases between the two germline ends.

This clonotype has more than one count but fewer than ten. This CDR3 reads CSASRAYSNQPQHF. In DNA, the CDR3 is TGCAGTGCTAGCAGGGCTTATAGCAATCAGCCCCAGCATTTT. The rearrangement uses TRBV20-1 and TRBJ1-5; D is perhaps TRBD1 (5 bases). Germline assignment: CDR1 DFQATT and CDR2 SNEGSKA (reference sequence). V was pared by 3 bases and J by 0 bases, with 9 bases between. The CDR3 has 14 residues.